This T cell receptor beta chain was retrieved from a study of T cells expressing NK-cell markers. Across the study: Serological testing identified seven of the eight sequenced donors as HCMV-seropositive and one as seronegative. The study, taken as a whole, reports: The HCMV specificity of the expanded NKG2C+ T cell clones stayed unresolved.

With regard to this clonotype: The antigen remains undetermined.

This CDR3 contains 15 residues. Looked up from germline, CDR1 is MNHNS and CDR2 is SASEGT. Generation of TCR beta cDNA was performed by 5'RACE template switching incorporating UMIs. TCRdb reprocessed the 5' RACE reads, with one entry per CDR3 protein and no DNA. This sample's table reports 200,000 to 300,000 distinct CDR3 sequences. The chain is built from TRBV6-1 and TRBJ2-3; the TRBD2 assignment by TCRdb is unverifiable without DNA. The sequence was collected from a man between 18 and 29 years old in good health. The sequencing sample was made of blood T cells: a sorted CD56 or NKG2C T cell subset, CD4+ or CD8+ T cells, or bulk PBMC T cells (not recorded which). CDR3 in amino acids: CASSKLAFGTDTQYF.